This T cell receptor (beta chain) stems from a study of T cell repertoires in cytomegalovirus infection. Across the study: Public TCR beta signatures indicated both CMV infection and matching HLA type.

In TCRdb, the reads were re-called with MiXCR into one record per CDR3 protein. The profile covers around 300,000 distinct CDR3 sequences, with about a quarter appearing a single time and around 14% taken by the ten largest. V lost 7 bases to trimming and J lost 6 bases, with 16 bases between them. This CDR3 is 14 amino acids long. Germline CDR1 and CDR2: SNHLY and FYNNEI. The table lists this clonotype with a count of one. The chain carries TRBV2 and TRBJ2-1; TRBD1 might be the D (6 bases). The sequenced material came from PBMCs. This TCR was sampled from a human donor in good health (CMV status not recorded). Some clones in this sample may be carry-over from other donors' samples. The CDR3 loop is CASTQQGTSNEQFF. CDR3 coding DNA: TGTGCCAGCACCCAACAGGGAACTAGCAATGAGCAGTTCTTC.